The present TCR beta chain was sequenced within a study of T cell responses to AZD1222 COVID-19 vaccine. Study-level results: The donor group comprised mostly white British people and more females; the analysis possibly underestimated clonal diversity. Spike-specific TCR breadth rose after two AZD1222 doses, and depth rose as well.

Trimming cost V 3 bases and J 3 bases; bases outside gene matches: 10. This CDR3 region has 17 residues. The germline CDR1 and CDR2 sequences are SEHNR and FQNEAQ (reference sequence). Details on this clone: Its cognate antigen is unknown.

This table comes from immunoSEQ multiplex PCR, and its TCRdb copy is limited to in-frame clones, with some not included. The table lists 150,000 to 200,000 clones, 87% of them singletons, with 2.5% to 3% in the top ten. Material: peripheral blood, obtained on day 0 of MenACWY control vaccination. This TCR came from an adult in good health. The chain couples TRBV7-9 to TRBJ2-7; the match to TRBD2 covers 11 bases. The CDR3 DNA reads TGTGCCAGCAGCTTCTGGCTAGCGGGGGGCCGCAGCTACGAGCAGTACTTC. Its protein is CASSFWLAGGRSYEQYF. The variable domain in full, completed from reference TRBV7-9 and TRBJ2-7, reads DTGVSQNPRHKITKRGQNVTFRCDPISEHNRLYWYRQTLGQGPEFLTYFQNEAQLEKSRLLSDRFSAERPKGSFSTLEIQRTEQGDSAMYLCASSFWLAGGRSYEQYFGPGTRLTVT.